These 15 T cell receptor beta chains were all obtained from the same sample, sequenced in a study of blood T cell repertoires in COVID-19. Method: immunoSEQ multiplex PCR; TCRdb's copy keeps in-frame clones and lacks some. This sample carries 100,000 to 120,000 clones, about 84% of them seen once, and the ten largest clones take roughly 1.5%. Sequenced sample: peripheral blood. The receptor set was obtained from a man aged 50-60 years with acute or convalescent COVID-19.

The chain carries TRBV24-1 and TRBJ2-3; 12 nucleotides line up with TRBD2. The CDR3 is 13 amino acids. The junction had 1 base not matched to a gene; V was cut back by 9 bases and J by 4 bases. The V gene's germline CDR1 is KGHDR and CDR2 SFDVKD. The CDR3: CATSSGGADTQYF. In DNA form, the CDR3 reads TGTGCCACCTCTAGCGGGGGGGCAGATACGCAGTATTTT.

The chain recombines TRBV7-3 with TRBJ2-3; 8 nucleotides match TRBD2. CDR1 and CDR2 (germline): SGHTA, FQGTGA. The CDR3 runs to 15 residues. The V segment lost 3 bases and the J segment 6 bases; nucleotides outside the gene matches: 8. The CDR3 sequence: CASSFNRGGLDTQYF. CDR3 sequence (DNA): TGTGCCAGCAGCTTTAATCGGGGGGGTCTGGATACGCAGTATTTT.

Here the CDR3 DNA reads TGTGCCAGTAGTACGTACAGGGGTAGCAATCAGCCCCAGCATTTT. Protein product: CASSTYRGSNQPQHF. V usage is TRBV19 and J usage is TRBJ1-5; 7 bases line up with TRBD1. CDR1 and CDR2 from the germline V gene are LNHDA and SQIVND (reference sequence). Trimming took 4 bases from V and 0 from J; bases not matched to a gene: 3. The CDR3 has 15 amino acids.

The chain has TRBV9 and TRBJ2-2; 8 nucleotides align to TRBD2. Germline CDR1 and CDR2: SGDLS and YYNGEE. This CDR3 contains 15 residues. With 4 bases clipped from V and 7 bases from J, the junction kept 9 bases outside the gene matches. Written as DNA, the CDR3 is TGTGCCAGCAGCTCCGGGGGGGCCCTGAGCGGGGAGCTGTTTTTT. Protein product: CASSSGGALSGELFF.

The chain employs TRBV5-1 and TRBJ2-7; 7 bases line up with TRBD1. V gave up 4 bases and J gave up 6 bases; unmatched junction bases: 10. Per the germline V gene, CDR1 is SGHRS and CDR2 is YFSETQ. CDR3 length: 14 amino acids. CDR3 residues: CASSRRQGLSEQYF. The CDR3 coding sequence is TGCGCCAGCAGCCGTAGACAGGGCTTGAGCGAGCAGTACTTC.

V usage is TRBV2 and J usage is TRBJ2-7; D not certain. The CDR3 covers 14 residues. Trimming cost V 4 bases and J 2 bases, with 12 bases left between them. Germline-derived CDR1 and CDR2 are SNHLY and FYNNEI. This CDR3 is CASSVRSWPYEQYV. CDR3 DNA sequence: TGTGCCAGCAGTGTGAGGTCTTGGCCCTACGAGCAGTACGTC.

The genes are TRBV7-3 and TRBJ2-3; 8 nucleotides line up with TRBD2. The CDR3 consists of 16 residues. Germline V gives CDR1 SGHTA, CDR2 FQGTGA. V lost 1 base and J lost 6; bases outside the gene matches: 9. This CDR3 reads CASSLSQRGPGDTQYF. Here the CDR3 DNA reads TGTGCCAGCAGCTTAAGTCAGCGGGGGCCCGGGGATACGCAGTATTTT.

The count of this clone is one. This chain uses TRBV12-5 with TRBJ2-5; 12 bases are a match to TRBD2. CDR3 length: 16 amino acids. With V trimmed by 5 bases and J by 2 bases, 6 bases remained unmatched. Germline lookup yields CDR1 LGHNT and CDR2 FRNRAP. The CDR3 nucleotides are TGTGCTAGTGGTGCGACTAGCGGGGGAAAACAAGAGACCCAGTACTTC. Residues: CASGATSGGKQETQYF.

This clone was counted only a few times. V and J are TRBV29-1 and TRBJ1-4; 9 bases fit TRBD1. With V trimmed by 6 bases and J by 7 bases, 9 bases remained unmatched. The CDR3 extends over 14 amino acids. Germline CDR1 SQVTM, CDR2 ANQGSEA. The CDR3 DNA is TGCAGCGTAAAACAACAGGGGGCGCTTGAAAAACTGTTTTTT. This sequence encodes CSVKQQGALEKLFF.

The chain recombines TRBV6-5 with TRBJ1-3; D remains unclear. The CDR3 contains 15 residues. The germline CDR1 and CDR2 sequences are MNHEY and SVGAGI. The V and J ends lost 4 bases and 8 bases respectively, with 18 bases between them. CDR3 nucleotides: TGTGCCAGCAGTTCCCGACTGCCCCGTTCGGACACCATATATTTT. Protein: CASSSRLPRSDTIYF.

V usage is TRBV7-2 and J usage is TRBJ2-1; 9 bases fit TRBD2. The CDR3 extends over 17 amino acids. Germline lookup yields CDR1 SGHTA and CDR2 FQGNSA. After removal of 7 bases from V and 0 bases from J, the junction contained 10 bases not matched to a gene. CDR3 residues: CASKSGGGGSSYNEQFF. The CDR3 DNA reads TGTGCCAGCAAGTCGGGCGGGGGGGGCAGCTCCTACAATGAGCAGTTCTTC.

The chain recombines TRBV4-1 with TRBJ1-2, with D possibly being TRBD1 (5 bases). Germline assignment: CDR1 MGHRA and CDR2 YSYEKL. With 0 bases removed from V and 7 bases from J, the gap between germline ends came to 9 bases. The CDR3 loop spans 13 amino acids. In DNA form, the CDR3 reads TGCGCCAGCAGCCAAGATCAAAGGGGTGGCTACACCTTC. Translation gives CASSQDQRGGYTF.

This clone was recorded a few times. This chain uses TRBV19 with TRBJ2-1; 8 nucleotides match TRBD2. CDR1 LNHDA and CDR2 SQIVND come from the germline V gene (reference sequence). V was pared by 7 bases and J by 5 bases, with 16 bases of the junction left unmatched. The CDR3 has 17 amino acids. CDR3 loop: CASTPGRVAGRNNEQFF. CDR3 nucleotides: TGTGCCAGTACCCCTGGGAGAGTAGCGGGGCGAAACAATGAGCAGTTCTTC.

In DNA, the CDR3 is TGTGCCAGCACCCATGGAGAGGCCTCCACAGATACGCAGTATTTT. Translation: CASTHGEASTDTQYF. The rearrangement links TRBV3-1 (or the pseudogene TRBV3-2) to TRBJ2-3; D is uncertain. The CDR3 contains 15 residues. Trimming shortened V by 7 bases and J by 2 bases, and 16 bases separated the two germline ends. Per germline, CDR1 LGHDT and CDR2 YNNKEL (reference sequence).

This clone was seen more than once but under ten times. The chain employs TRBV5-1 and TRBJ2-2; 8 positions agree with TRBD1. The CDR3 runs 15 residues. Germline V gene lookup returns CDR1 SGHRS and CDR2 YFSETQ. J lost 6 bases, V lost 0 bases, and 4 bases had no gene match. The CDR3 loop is CASSLVNRGAGELFF. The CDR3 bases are TGCGCCAGCAGCTTGGTTAACAGGGGGGCCGGGGAGCTGTTTTTT.